The clone carrying this TCR beta chain was picked up a small number of times. What it recognizes is unknown. Trimming cost V 1 base and J 5 bases; bases outside gene matches: 1. This CDR3 has 13 amino acids. The V gene's germline CDR1 is SGHRS and CDR2 YFSETQ. This entry is derived from a study of T cells after yellow fever vaccination. General observations from the study: Most primary-vaccination clones reappeared after the booster (about 95% CD4, 75% to 90% CD8). Researchers cautioned that FACS-sorted repertoires could harbor abundant clonotypes contaminating from the bulk population.

Template switching by 5'RACE produced TCR cDNA, adding a universal primer site and UMIs. TCRdb re-called the 5' RACE reads through MiXCR, storing one row per CDR3 protein. The table lists 250,000 to 300,000 distinct CDR3 sequences, approximately 5.2% of them singletons, with 3% to 4% in the top ten. The sequencing used CD4+ T cells sorted from PBMCs, collected on the day of the yellow fever booster vaccination. The gene calls are TRBV5-1 and TRBJ2-3; 7 positions match TRBD1. The receptor's source is a man aged 18 to 30 who received the YFV17D yellow fever vaccine. The CDR3 loop is CASSLHRGDTQYF. As DNA, the CDR3 is TGCGCCAGCAGCTTGCACAGGGGAGATACGCAGTATTTT. Supplemented by reference TRBV5-1 and TRBJ2-3, the full variable domain reads KAGVTQTPRYLIKTRGQQVTLSCSPISGHRSVSWYQQTPGQGLQFLFEYFSETQRNKGNFPGRFSGRQFSNSRSEMNVSTLELGDSALYLCASSLHRGDTQYFGPGTRLTVL.